This T cell receptor beta chain stems from a study of T cell changes during pregnancy in multiple sclerosis. Profiling relied on immunoSEQ multiplex PCR, and the TCRdb table lists in-frame clones only, not all of them. The table lists approximately 33,000 clones, just over 90% of them singletons. Trimming took 2 bases from V and 6 from J, leaving 15 bases between them. Germline-derived CDR1 and CDR2 are SGHNT and YYREEE (reference sequence). CDR3 size: 16 residues. This sequence joins TRBV5-4 and TRBJ1-6; possible D gene TRBD1, 6 bases. Source: CD4+ T cells from peripheral blood mononuclear cells, taken after pregnancy. The sequence came from a female donor with multiple sclerosis, enrolled in a pregnancy study. The CDR3, as DNA: TGTGCCAGCAGCTTACAGGGCTCAAACCTTAATTCACCCCTCCACTTT. Translated, it gives CASSLQGSNLNSPLHF.